This TCR beta chain emerged from a study of shared clonotypes between healthy human individuals. Terminally differentiated effector memory CD45RA+ cells were excluded from the naive CD8 cells, which were CD45RO-negative and positively selected for CCR7. Clones were sequenced by immunoSEQ multiplex PCR, and TCRdb holds only the in-frame ones, with some missing. This table holds millions of clones, about 92% found once. V was shortened by 4 bases and J by 2 bases, with 13 bases between the two germline ends. Germline CDR1 is SGHNT and CDR2 is YYREEE (reference sequence). The CDR3 contains 14 residues. Study-wide results and caveats: Sampling covered nothing but blood. Tissue TCR repertoires likely differ from those found in blood. Naive CD4 clonotypes were shared across a handful of donors at about 5.2%.

In regard to this clone: Its antigen is unknown.

Sequencing was carried out using naive CD8+ T cells from PBMCs. The rearrangement uses TRBV5-4 and TRBJ2-7; the D gene is possibly TRBD1 (5 bases). The source of this sequence is a man between 18 and 35 years old in good health. Some clones in this sample may be carry-over from other donors' samples. The CDR3 sequence is CASSPAGFAYEQYF. CDR3 in DNA: TGTGCCAGCAGCCCCGCAGGGTTTGCCTACGAGCAGTACTTC.